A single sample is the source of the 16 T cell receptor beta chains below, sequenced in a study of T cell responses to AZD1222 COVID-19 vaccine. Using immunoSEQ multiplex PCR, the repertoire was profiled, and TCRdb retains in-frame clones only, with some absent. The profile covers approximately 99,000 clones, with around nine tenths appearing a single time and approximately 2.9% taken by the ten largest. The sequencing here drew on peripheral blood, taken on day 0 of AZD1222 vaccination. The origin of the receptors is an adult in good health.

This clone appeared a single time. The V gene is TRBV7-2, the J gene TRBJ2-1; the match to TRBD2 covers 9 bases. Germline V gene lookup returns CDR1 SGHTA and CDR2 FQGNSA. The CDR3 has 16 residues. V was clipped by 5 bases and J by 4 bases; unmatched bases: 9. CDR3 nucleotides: TGTGCCAGCAGCCCAAGTAGCGGGAGCTCATACAATGAGCAGTTCTTC. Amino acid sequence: CASSPSSGSSYNEQFF.

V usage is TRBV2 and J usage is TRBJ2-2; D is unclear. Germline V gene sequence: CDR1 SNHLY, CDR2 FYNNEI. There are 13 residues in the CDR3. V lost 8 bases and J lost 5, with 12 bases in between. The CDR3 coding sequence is TGTGCCAGCGGGATACGTCGGACCGGGGAGCTGTTTTTT. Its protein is CASGIRRTGELFF.

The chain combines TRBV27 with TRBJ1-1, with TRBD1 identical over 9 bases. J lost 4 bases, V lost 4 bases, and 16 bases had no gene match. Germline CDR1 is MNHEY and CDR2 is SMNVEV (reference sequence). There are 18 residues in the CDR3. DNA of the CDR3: TGTGCCAGCAGTTCACAGACAGGGGGTATCCCGAGAAGCACTGAAGCTTTCTTT. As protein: CASSSQTGGIPRSTEAFF.

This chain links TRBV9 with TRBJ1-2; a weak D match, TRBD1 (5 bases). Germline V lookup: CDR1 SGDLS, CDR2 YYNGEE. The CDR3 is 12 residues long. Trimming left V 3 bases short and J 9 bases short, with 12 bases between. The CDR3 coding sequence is TGTGCCAGCAGCGGGGACGCGTGGAGCTACACCTTC. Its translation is CASSGDAWSYTF.

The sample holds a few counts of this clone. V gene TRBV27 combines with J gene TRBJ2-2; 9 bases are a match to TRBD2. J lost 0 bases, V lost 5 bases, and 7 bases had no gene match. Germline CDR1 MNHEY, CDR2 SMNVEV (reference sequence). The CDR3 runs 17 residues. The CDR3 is CASSSLGGRANTGELFF. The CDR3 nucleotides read TGTGCCAGCAGTAGCCTCGGCGGGAGGGCGAACACCGGGGAGCTGTTTTTT.

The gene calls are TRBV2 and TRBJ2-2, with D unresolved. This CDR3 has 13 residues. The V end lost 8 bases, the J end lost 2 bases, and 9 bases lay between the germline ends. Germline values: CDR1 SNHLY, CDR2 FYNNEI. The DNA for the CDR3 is TGTGCCAGCTCTCTCCTTAACACCGGGGAGCTGTTTTTT. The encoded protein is CASSLLNTGELFF. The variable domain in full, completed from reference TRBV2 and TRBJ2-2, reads EPEVTQTPSHQVTQMGQEVILRCVPISNHLYFYWYRQILGQKVEFLVSFYNNEISEKSEIFDDQFSVERPDGSNFTLKIRSTKLEDSAMYFCASSLLNTGELFFGEGSRLTVL.

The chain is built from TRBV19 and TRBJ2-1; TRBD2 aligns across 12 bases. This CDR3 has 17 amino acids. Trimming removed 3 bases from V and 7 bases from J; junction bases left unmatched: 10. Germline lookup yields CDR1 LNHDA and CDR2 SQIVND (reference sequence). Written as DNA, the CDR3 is TGTGCCAGTAGTATCCCTTCGACTAGCGGGAGAAGGAATGAGCAGTTCTTC. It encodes CASSIPSTSGRRNEQFF.

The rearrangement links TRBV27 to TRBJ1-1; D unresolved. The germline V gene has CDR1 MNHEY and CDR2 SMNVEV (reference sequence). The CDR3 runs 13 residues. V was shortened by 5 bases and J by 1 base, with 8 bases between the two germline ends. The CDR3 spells CASSLGGNTEAFF. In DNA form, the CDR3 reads TGTGCCAGCAGTCTGGGAGGGAACACTGAAGCTTTCTTT.

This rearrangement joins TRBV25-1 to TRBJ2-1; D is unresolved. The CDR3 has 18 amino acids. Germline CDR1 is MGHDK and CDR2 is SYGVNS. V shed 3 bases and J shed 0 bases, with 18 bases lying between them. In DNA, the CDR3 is TGTGCCAGCAGTGATCATACTGGTAACCGGAGCTCCTACAATGAGCAGTTCTTC. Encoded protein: CASSDHTGNRSSYNEQFF.

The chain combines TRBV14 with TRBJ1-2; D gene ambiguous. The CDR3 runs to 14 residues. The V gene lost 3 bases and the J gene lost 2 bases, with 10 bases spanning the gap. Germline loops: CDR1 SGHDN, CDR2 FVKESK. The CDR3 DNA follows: TGTGCCAGCAGCCAGATCGCGAAGAACTATGGCTACACCTTC. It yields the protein CASSQIAKNYGYTF.

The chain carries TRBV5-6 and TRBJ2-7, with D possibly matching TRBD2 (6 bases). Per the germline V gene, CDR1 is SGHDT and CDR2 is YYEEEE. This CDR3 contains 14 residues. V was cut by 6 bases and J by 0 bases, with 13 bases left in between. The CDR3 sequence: CASTREASSYEQYV. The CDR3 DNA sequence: TGTGCCAGCACCAGGGAGGCTAGCTCCTACGAGCAGTACGTC.

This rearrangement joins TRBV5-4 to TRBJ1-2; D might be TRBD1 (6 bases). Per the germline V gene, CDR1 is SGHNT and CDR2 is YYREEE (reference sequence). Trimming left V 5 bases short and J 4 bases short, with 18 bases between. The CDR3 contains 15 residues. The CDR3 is CASSLQGEGVYGYTF. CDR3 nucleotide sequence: TGTGCCAGCAGTTTACAGGGCGAAGGGGTCTATGGCTACACCTTC.

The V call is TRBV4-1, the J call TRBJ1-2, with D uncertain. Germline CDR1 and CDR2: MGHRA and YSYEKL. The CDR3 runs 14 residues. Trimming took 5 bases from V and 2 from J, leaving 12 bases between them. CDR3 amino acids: CASSWVRQNYGYTF. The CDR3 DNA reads TGCGCCAGCAGCTGGGTTAGGCAGAACTATGGCTACACCTTC.

CDR3 nucleotides: TGTGCCAGCAGCCCCGGGGACTCCTACGAGCAGTACGTC. Its translation: CASSPGDSYEQYV. The rearrangement joins TRBV11-3 to TRBJ2-7, with TRBD2 as a possible D gene (5 bases). Germline CDR1 and CDR2: SGHNT and YENEEA. Trimming took 5 bases from V and 0 from J, leaving 8 bases between them. This CDR3 spans 13 amino acids.

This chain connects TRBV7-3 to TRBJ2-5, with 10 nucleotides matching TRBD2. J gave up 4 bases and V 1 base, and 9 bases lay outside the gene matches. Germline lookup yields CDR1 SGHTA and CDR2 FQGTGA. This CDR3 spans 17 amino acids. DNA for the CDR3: TGTGCCAGCAGCTTAAGCGGGCTAGCGGGGGTCGGAGAGACCCAGTACTTC. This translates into CASSLSGLAGVGETQYF. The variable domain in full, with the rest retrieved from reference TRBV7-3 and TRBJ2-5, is GAGVSQTPSNKVTEKGKYVELRCDPISGHTALYWYRQSLGQGPEFLIYFQGTGAADDSGLPNDRFFAVRPEGSVSTLKIQRTERGDSAVYLCASSLSGLAGVGETQYFGPGTRLLVL.

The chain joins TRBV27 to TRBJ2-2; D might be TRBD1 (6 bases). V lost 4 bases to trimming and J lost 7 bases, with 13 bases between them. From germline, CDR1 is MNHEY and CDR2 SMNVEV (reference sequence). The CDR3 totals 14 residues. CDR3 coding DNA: TGTGCCAGCAGTTCTCTAACAGGGTTCGGGGAGCTGTTTTTT. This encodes CASSSLTGFGELFF.